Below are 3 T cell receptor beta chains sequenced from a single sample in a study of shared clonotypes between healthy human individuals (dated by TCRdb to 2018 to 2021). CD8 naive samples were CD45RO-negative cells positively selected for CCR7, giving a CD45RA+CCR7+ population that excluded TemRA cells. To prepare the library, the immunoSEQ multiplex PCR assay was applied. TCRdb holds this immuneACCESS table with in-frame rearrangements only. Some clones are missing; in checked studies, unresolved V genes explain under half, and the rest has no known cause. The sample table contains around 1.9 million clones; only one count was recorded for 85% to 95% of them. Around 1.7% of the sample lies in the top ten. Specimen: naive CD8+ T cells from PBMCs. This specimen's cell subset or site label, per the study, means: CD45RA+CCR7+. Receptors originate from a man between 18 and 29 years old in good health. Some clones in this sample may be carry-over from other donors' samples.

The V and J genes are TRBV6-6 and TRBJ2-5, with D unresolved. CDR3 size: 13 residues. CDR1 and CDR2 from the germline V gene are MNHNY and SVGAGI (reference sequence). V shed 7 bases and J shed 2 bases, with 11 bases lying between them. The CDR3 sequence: CASTLSVQETQYF. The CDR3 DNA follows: TGTGCCAGCACCCTTTCAGTACAAGAGACCCAGTACTTC.

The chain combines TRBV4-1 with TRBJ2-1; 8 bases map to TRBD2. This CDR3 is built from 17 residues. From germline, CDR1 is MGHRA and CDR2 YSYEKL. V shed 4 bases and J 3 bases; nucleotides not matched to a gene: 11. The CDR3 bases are TGCGCCAGCAGCCCCAAGTTCGAAGCGGGAGTCTACAATGAGCAGTTCTTC. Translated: CASSPKFEAGVYNEQFF.

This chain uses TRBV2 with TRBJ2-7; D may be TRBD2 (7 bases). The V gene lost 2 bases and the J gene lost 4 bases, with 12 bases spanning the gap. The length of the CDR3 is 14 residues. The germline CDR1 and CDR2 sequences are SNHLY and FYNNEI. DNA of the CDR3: TGTGCCAGCAGTGAAAGGGGGGGTATTTACGAGCAGTACTTC. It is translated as CASSERGGIYEQYF.